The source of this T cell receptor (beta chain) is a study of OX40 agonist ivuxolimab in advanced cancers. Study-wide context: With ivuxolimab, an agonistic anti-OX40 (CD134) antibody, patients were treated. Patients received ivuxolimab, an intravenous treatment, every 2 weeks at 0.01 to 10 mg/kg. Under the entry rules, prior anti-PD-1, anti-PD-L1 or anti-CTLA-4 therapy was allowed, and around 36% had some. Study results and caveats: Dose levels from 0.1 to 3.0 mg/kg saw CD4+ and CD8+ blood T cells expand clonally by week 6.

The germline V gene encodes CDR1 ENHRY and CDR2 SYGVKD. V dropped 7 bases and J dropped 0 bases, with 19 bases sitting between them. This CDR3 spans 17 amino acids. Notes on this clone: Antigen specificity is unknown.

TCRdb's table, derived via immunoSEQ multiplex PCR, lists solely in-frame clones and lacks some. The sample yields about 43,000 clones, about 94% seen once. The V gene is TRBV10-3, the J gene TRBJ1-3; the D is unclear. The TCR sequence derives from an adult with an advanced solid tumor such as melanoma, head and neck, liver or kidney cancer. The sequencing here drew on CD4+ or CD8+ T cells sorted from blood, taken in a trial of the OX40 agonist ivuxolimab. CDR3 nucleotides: TGTGCCATCACTGCGGTTTTTGTTGGGATCTCTGGAAACACCATATATTTT. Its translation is CAITAVFVGISGNTIYF.